The clone carrying this T cell receptor beta chain was counted between two and nine times. Its target is unknown. This entry belongs to a study of vaccination effects on CD4 cells after COVID-19. Study-wide results and limits: Long after vaccination, the clones induced by infection and by vaccine shrank markedly in size.

The data were produced by immunoSEQ multiplex PCR, yet TCRdb's version contains in-frame clones alone and is incomplete. The sample yields about 30,000 clones, 65% seen once. After removal of 1 base from V and 7 bases from J, the junction contained 6 bases not matched to a gene. Germline V CDR1 and CDR2: SGHRS, YFSETQ. This CDR3 has 17 amino acids. Following a roughly 9-day culture, CD4+ T cells were purified. This specimen was CD4+ T cells from PBMCs cultured without peptide, taken before COVID-19 vaccination. The receptor was isolated from a human donor who received a COVID-19 vaccine. This chain joins TRBV5-1 and TRBJ2-2; 14 bases align to TRBD2. CDR3 DNA sequence: TGCGCCAGCAGCTTGCGACTAGCGGGAGGGCTCGGCGGGGAGCTGTTTTTT. Protein product: CASSLRLAGGLGGELFF.